The T cell receptor (beta chain) described here comes from a study of control samples from healthy donors and cancer patients. V was trimmed by 10 bases and J by 5 bases, leaving 3 bases between them. CDR3 length equals 9 residues. The V gene's germline CDR1 is LNHDA and CDR2 SQIVND (reference sequence). This table comes from immunoSEQ multiplex PCR, and its TCRdb copy is limited to in-frame clones, with some not included. The top ten hold about 14% of the sample, which has hundreds of thousands of clones, roughly 87% seen once. The clonotype originates from a woman aged 60-75 years with lung cancer. Sequenced: PBMCs. This chain links TRBV19 with TRBJ2-1; unclear D gene. DNA for the CDR3: TGTGCCAATCACAATGAGCAGTTCTTC. Translating it yields CANHNEQFF.